The 12 T cell receptor beta chains presented below share a single source sample, sequenced in a study of blood T cell repertoires in COVID-19 (dated by TCRdb to 2019 to 2021). Libraries were prepared through the immunoSEQ multiplex PCR assay. TCRdb provides this immuneACCESS table in a form limited to in-frame rearrangements. Some clones are lacking; in checked studies, under half of them reflect an unresolved V gene, and why the rest are absent is not known. Present in this sample are around 290,000 clones, around 86% of which were seen just once. In total, the top ten clones hold over 2% of the sample. The sample comprised PBMCs or T cells enriched from blood (not recorded which). These receptors all come from a woman younger than 30 who had recovered from COVID-19.

J is TRBJ2-5 and V is TRBV19, with 13 bases matching TRBD2. This CDR3 has 19 amino acids. The trim removed 4 bases at V and 5 bases at J, leaving 16 bases unmatched. The germline V gene has CDR1 LNHDA and CDR2 SQIVND (reference sequence). The DNA for the CDR3 is TGTGCCAGTAGTAACAGGGGACTAGCGGGACCTTACCCAGGGGAGACCCAGTACTTC. Its translation is CASSNRGLAGPYPGETQYF.

This clone was detected once. The chain carries TRBV19 and TRBJ1-1; 8 bases match TRBD1. CDR1 LNHDA and CDR2 SQIVND come from the germline V gene (reference sequence). The V segment lost 4 bases and the J segment 3 bases; nucleotides outside the gene matches: 10. CDR3 length equals 16 residues. The CDR3 sequence: CASSTFPTGVDTEAFF. CDR3 nucleotide sequence: TGTGCCAGTAGTACTTTCCCGACAGGGGTTGACACTGAAGCTTTCTTT.

V is TRBV7-9 and J is TRBJ2-1, with a possible D match to TRBD1 (5 bases). The CDR3 loop spans 16 amino acids. Germline V gene sequence: CDR1 SEHNR, CDR2 FQNEAQ (reference sequence). Trimming left V 5 bases short and J 3 bases short, with 17 bases between. The DNA for the CDR3 is TGTGCCAGCAGCCCCCCTGGAAGGGGTGTCTACAATGAGCAGTTCTTC. This encodes CASSPPGRGVYNEQFF.

The chain uses TRBV7-9 and TRBJ1-2; no clear D gene. CDR1 is SEHNR and CDR2 is FQNEAQ in the germline V gene (reference sequence). V lost 0 bases to trimming and J lost 8 bases, with 13 bases between them. The CDR3 covers 14 residues. CDR3 nucleotide sequence: TGTGCCAGCAGCTTAGCGGAGGGAGGCCGCGGCTACACCTTC. It translates to CASSLAEGGRGYTF. Drawing the rest from reference TRBV7-9 and TRBJ1-2, the complete variable domain is DTGVSQNPRHKITKRGQNVTFRCDPISEHNRLYWYRQTLGQGPEFLTYFQNEAQLEKSRLLSDRFSAERPKGSFSTLEIQRTEQGDSAMYLCASSLAEGGRGYTFGSGTRLTVV.

A single count supports this clone. This chain joins TRBV11-3 and TRBJ2-4; 8 bases align to TRBD1. The germline CDR1 and CDR2 sequences are SGHNT and YENEEA. CDR3 size: 13 residues. V shed 5 bases and J 4 bases; nucleotides not matched to a gene: 1. The CDR3 sequence is CASSRTGKNIQYF. CDR3 bases: TGTGCCAGCAGCCGGACAGGGAAAAACATTCAGTACTTC.

The chain carries TRBV4-1 and TRBJ1-5, with a possible D match to TRBD1 (5 bases). Germline V CDR1 and CDR2: MGHRA, YSYEKL. Trimming left V 0 bases short and J 2 bases short, with 8 bases between. CDR3 size: 15 residues. Written as DNA, the CDR3 is TGCGCCAGCAGCCAAGATGGCAGGGGCAATCAGCCCCAGCATTTT. As protein: CASSQDGRGNQPQHF.

The chain combines TRBV9 with TRBJ2-7; D perhaps matches TRBD1 (7 bases). Germline loops: CDR1 SGDLS, CDR2 YYNGEE. Between the trimmed V and J ends, which lost 3 bases and 2 bases, there was a span of 15 bases. The CDR3 runs to 15 residues. The CDR3: CASSAGDRAPYEQYF. In nucleotides, the CDR3 is TGTGCCAGCAGCGCGGGGGACAGAGCCCCCTACGAGCAGTACTTC.

The chain joins TRBV4-1 to TRBJ1-1; maybe TRBD1 (5 bases). The CDR3 covers 15 residues. Deletions cut 1 base from V and 4 bases from J, with 13 bases between. Germline V gene sequence: CDR1 MGHRA, CDR2 YSYEKL. The CDR3 region has the DNA TGCGCCAGCAGCCAAGTTGGGTCCGGGGGCACTGAAGCTTTCTTT. Encoded protein: CASSQVGSGGTEAFF.

V and J are TRBV9 and TRBJ1-2; D call uncertain. Germline CDR1 is SGDLS and CDR2 is YYNGEE. There are 14 residues in the CDR3. V lost 3 bases and J lost 3, with 12 bases in between. CDR3 nucleotides: TGTGCCAGCAGCGCCGGGAGGGCAGACTATGGCTACACCTTC. Its protein is CASSAGRADYGYTF.

The chain is built from TRBV28 and TRBJ2-7; 11 bases align to TRBD1. Germline V gene data show CDR1 as MDHEN and CDR2 as SYDVKM. The V segment lost 5 bases and the J segment 2 bases; nucleotides outside the gene matches: 8. The CDR3 length is 16 residues. The CDR3: CASSPSRDRGTYEQYF. The CDR3 region has the DNA TGTGCCAGCAGTCCCTCCCGGGACAGGGGGACCTACGAGCAGTACTTC. Full variable domain (rest looked up from reference TRBV28 and TRBJ2-7): DVKVTQSSRYLVKRTGEKVFLECVQDMDHENMFWYRQDPGLGLRLIYFSYDVKMKEKGDIPEGYSVSREKKERFSLILESASTNQTSMYLCASSPSRDRGTYEQYFGPGTRLTVT.

V is TRBV7-8 and J is TRBJ1-2; 8 bases match TRBD1. Germline-derived CDR1 and CDR2 are SGHVS and FQNEAQ. V shed 5 bases, J shed 2 bases, and the junction held 4 bases outside the gene matches. The CDR3 loop spans 14 amino acids. This chain's CDR3 is CASSADRVNYGYTF. The CDR3 coding sequence is TGTGCCAGCAGCGCGGACAGGGTGAACTATGGCTACACCTTC.

The chain links TRBV7-9 to TRBJ2-7; D may be TRBD2 (6 bases). The germline gives CDR1 SEHNR, CDR2 FQNEAQ (reference sequence). Trimming removed 5 bases from V and 4 bases from J, with 21 bases in between. This CDR3 contains 16 residues. The CDR3 loop reads CASSHTTSDRAYEQYF. The CDR3 region has the DNA TGTGCCAGCAGCCACACGACTAGTGATAGGGCTTACGAGCAGTACTTC.